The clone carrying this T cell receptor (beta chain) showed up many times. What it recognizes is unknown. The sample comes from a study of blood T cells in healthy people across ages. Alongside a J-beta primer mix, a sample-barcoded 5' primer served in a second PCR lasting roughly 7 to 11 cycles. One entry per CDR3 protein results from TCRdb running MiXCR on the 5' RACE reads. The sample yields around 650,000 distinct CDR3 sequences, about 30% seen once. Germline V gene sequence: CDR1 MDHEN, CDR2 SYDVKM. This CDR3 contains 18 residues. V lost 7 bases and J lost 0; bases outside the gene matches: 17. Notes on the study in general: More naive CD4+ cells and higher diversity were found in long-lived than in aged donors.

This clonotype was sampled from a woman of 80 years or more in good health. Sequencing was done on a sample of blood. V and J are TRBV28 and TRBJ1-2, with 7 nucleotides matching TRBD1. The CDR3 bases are TGTGCCAGCATCGGAGGGGGCCCGATTTCCTTAGCTAACTATGGCTACACCTTC. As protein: CASIGGGPISLANYGYTF.